A single sample is the source of the 12 T cell receptor beta chains below, sequenced in a study of Ad26.COV2.S vaccination and SARS-CoV-2 variants. The treatment here: about 20 received Ad26.COV2.S at low or high dose, single or two shots; about 5 received placebo; per-sample allocation not given. Samples analyzed were those drawn on day 63 after the first vaccine or placebo injection. Generated by immunoSEQ multiplex PCR, the TCRdb table keeps only in-frame clones and is missing some. Altogether approximately 300,000 clones are present, 86% being singletons, with the ten largest covering around 2%. The material sequenced was peripheral blood, taken in a trial of Ad26.COV2.S vaccine versus placebo. The receptor set was obtained from a person between 18 and 59 years old who received the Ad26.COV2.S COVID-19 vaccine or a placebo.

V gene TRBV11-3 combines with J gene TRBJ2-1, with TRBD2 matching over 9 bases. CDR1 SGHNT and CDR2 YENEEA come from the germline V gene. The CDR3 totals 15 residues. Trimming took 4 bases from V and 5 from J; bases not matched to a gene: 6. Here the CDR3 reads CASSSAGGPNNEQFF. CDR3 in DNA: TGTGCCAGCAGCTCGGCGGGGGGGCCCAACAATGAGCAGTTCTTC. Full variable domain (rest looked up from reference TRBV11-3 and TRBJ2-1): EAGVVQSPRYKIIEKKQPVAFWCNPISGHNTLYWYLQNLGQGPELLIRYENEEAVDDSQLPKDRFSAERLKGVDSTLKIQPAELGDSAVYLCASSSAGGPNNEQFFGPGTRLTVL.

The chain is built from TRBV7-2 and TRBJ1-2, with no clear D. The germline V gene has CDR1 SGHTA and CDR2 FQGNSA. V was pared by 4 bases and J by 4 bases, with 4 bases between. The CDR3 is made up of 11 amino acids. The CDR3 sequence is CASSSLYGYTF. CDR3 sequence (DNA): TGTGCCAGCAGCTCACTCTATGGCTACACCTTC.

The chain links TRBV7-2 to TRBJ1-2; tentative D call: TRBD1 (5 bases). Deletions cut 2 bases from V and 13 bases from J, with 20 bases between. This CDR3 spans 14 amino acids. Germline CDR1 is SGHTA and CDR2 is FQGNSA. CDR3 region: CASSLLLTGQSSTF. DNA for the CDR3: TGTGCCAGCAGCTTACTCTTAACGGGGCAGTCCTCCACCTTC. Combining the CDR3 with reference TRBV7-2 and TRBJ1-2 gives the whole variable domain GAGVSQSPSNKVTEKGKDVELRCDPISGHTALYWYRQSLGQGLEFLIYFQGNSAPDKSGLPSDRFSAERTGGSVSTLTIQRTQQEDSAVYLCASSLLLTGQSSTFGSGTRLTVV.

This clone was observed a single time. A much larger clone is a single base away; this may be a read error. The rearrangement uses TRBV7-9 and TRBJ2-7; D not resolved. Germline-derived CDR1 and CDR2 are SEHNR and FQNEAQ (reference sequence). V was cut by 0 bases and J by 3 bases, with 3 bases left in between. This CDR3 spans 12 amino acids. CDR3 amino acids: CASSLADYEQYF. CDR3 sequence (DNA): TGTGCCAGCAGCTTAGCCGACTACGAGCAGTACTTC. Full variable domain (missing parts from reference TRBV7-9 and TRBJ2-7): DTGVSQNPRHKITKRGQNVTFRCDPISEHNRLYWYRQTLGQGPEFLTYFQNEAQLEKSRLLSDRFSAERPKGSFSTLEIQRTEQGDSAMYLCASSLADYEQYFGPGTRLTVT.

The chain combines TRBV4-3 with TRBJ1-5; no reliable D call. The CDR3 consists of 17 residues. Germline CDR1 and CDR2: LGHNA and YSLEER. V was cut by 0 bases and J by 0 bases, with 12 bases left in between. This CDR3 reads CASSQDHGPASNQPQHF. In DNA, the CDR3 is TGCGCCAGCAGCCAAGATCATGGACCCGCTAGCAATCAGCCCCAGCATTTT.

This rearrangement joins TRBV6-6 to TRBJ2-2, with D perhaps matching TRBD2 (6 bases). Trimming left V 10 bases short and J 7 bases short, with 19 bases between. The CDR3 is 14 amino acids. Germline V gene lookup returns CDR1 MNHNY and CDR2 SVGAGI (reference sequence). CDR3 residues: CAIQDYTGGGELFF. The CDR3 coding sequence is TGTGCCATCCAGGACTACACCGGGGGCGGGGAGCTGTTTTTT.

The chain employs TRBV30 and TRBJ1-3; 7 nucleotides match TRBD1. CDR1 and CDR2 from the germline V gene are GTSNPN and SVGIG (reference sequence). V was pared by 0 bases and J by 0 bases, with 5 bases of the junction left unmatched. The CDR3 loop spans 16 amino acids. DNA of the CDR3: TGTGCCTGGAGTGTACTAGGGACAGTCTCTGGAAACACCATATATTTT. Its translation is CAWSVLGTVSGNTIYF.

V and J are TRBV6-2 or TRBV6-3 and TRBJ2-1, with TRBD2 identical over 8 bases. The CDR3 contains 14 residues. Losses at the gene ends were 4 bases for V and 7 bases for J; bases not matched to a gene: 6. CDR1 is MNHEY and CDR2 is SVGEGT in the germline V gene. The CDR3 loop is CASSSFTSGNEQFF. Here the CDR3 DNA reads TGTGCCAGCAGTTCCTTTACTAGCGGTAATGAGCAGTTCTTC.

The chain links TRBV6-5 to TRBJ1-4; D remains unclear. The CDR3 length is 13 residues. Germline V gene lookup returns CDR1 MNHEY and CDR2 SVGAGI. V lost 7 bases to trimming and J lost 7 bases, with 13 bases between them. DNA of the CDR3: TGTGCCAGCAAACCCTCGCTCAGTGAAAAACTGTTTTTT. Protein sequence: CASKPSLSEKLFF.

The CDR3 here is CASTIGNRVTQYF. The CDR3 DNA reads TGTGCCAGCACCATAGGGAACAGGGTCACCCAGTACTTC. This chain connects TRBV6-5 to TRBJ2-5, with a tentative D call TRBD1 (6 bases). Germline V CDR1 and CDR2: MNHEY, SVGAGI. This CDR3 comprises 13 residues. Between the trimmed V and J ends, which lost 7 bases and 8 bases, there was a span of 17 bases.

The rearrangement uses TRBV5-3 and TRBJ2-1; TRBD1 matches at 9 bases. TRBV5-3 qualifies as an ORF whose function is uncertain. This CDR3 contains 17 residues. The trim removed 3 bases at V and 3 bases at J, leaving 10 bases unmatched. In DNA, the CDR3 is TGTGCCAGAAGCTCAAAAAACGGACAGGGGTTCTACAATGAGCAGTTCTTC. It codes for CARSSKNGQGFYNEQFF.

V and J are TRBV7-9 and TRBJ1-1; D gene unclear. Germline assignment: CDR1 SEHNR and CDR2 FQNEAQ (reference sequence). The CDR3 is 17 residues long. V shed 0 bases and J shed 0 bases, with 14 bases lying between them. The chain's CDR3 is CASSLAPVTDMNTEAFF. The CDR3 DNA sequence: TGTGCCAGCAGCTTAGCGCCGGTAACCGACATGAACACTGAAGCTTTCTTT.